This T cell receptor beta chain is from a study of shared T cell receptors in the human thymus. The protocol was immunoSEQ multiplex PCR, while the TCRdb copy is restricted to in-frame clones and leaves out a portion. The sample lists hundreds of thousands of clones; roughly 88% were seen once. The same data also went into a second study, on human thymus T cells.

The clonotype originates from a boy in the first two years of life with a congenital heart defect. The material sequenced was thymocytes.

CDR3 in amino acids: CASWDAGTPQETQYF. The CDR3 DNA reads TGTGCCAGCTGGGACGCGGGGACCCCCCAAGAGACCCAGTACTTC. The chain recombines TRBV28 with TRBJ2-5, with D possibly being TRBD2 (6 bases). This CDR3 has 15 residues. Between the trimmed V and J ends, which lost 8 bases and 1 base, there was a span of 17 bases. Germline V gene data show CDR1 as MDHEN and CDR2 as SYDVKM.